What follows describes a single TCR beta chain. Its matching antigen is unknown. Primers: 60 Vbeta forward and 13 Jbeta reverse. Only in-frame clones appear in the TCRdb table, and some are missing; sequencing was by immunoSEQ multiplex PCR. The sample consists of approximately 88,000 clones, around four fifths of them appearing once. The source of the sample is a study of cytomegalovirus exposure and HLA in healthy donors. Overall study findings and caveats: Reports described diagnosis of cytomegalovirus status by the classifier as highly specific and sensitive.

CDR3 length equals 15 residues. J lost 6 bases, V lost 4 bases, and 11 bases had no gene match. Germline V gene sequence: CDR1 SGHVS, CDR2 FQNEAQ. The V and J genes are TRBV7-8 and TRBJ2-7, with 8 positions matching TRBD1. This TCR was recovered from a male donor in good health and CMV-seronegative. The sequenced sample consisted of PBMCs. The CDR3 DNA reads TGTGCCAGCAGCTCCCGGCAGGGGGCGATGTCCGAGCAGTACTTC. Amino acid sequence: CASSSRQGAMSEQYF.